This T cell receptor beta chain is drawn from a study of blood T cells in healthy people across ages. Whole-study findings and limits: While age rose, TCR beta diversity per million T cells dropped in a roughly linear way.

Trimming removed 0 bases from V and 6 bases from J, with 9 bases in between. Germline values: CDR1 DFQATT, CDR2 SNEGSKA (reference sequence). The CDR3 consists of 13 residues. Combining a sample-barcoded 5' primer with a J-beta primer mix, a second PCR ran for roughly 6 to 11 cycles. TCRdb ran MiXCR on the 5' RACE reads and lists one entry per CDR3 protein. Of roughly 1.7 million distinct CDR3 sequences in the sample, around 35% were seen once. As for this clonotype: The target antigen is unknown.

This TCR came from a woman in her 30s in good health. The sample was blood. The genes are TRBV20-1 and TRBJ2-1; either TRBD1 or TRBD2 may fit D (6 bases each). CDR3 sequence: CSARDWGANEQFF. CDR3 nucleotides: TGCAGTGCTAGAGATTGGGGGGCCAATGAGCAGTTCTTC.